Each of the 10 T cell receptor beta chains below was sequenced from the same sample in a study of shared clonotypes between healthy human individuals (dated by TCRdb to about 2020). Library method: the immunoSEQ multiplex PCR assay. Not all clones reach the TCRdb copy of this immuneACCESS table, which keeps in-frame sequences only. Checked studies attribute under half of the gap to unresolved V genes and leave the rest unexplained. This sample holds some 2.1 million clones; over 85% were observed only once. More than 0.1% of the sample lies in the top ten. Sequenced material: naive CD4+ T cells sorted from blood. The label giving this sample's cell subset or site can be read as: CD45RA+ positively selected. All receptors derive from a man aged 18 to 30 in good health.

This chain uses TRBV6-6 with TRBJ2-7; D not resolved. The V end was cut by 4 bases, the J end by 5 bases, with 15 bases between. The CDR3 consists of 14 residues. CDR1 MNHNY and CDR2 SVGAGI come from the germline V gene (reference sequence). For the CDR3, the DNA is TGTGCCAGCAGTTCCAATTCTCTTCGAGACGAGCAGTACTTC. It yields the protein CASSSNSLRDEQYF.

The chain has TRBV6-5 and TRBJ1-5; TRBD1 is a possible D gene (5 bases). V was pared by 8 bases and J by 5 bases, with 13 bases between. The germline V gene encodes CDR1 MNHEY and CDR2 SVGAGI. The CDR3 runs 13 residues. The DNA for the CDR3 is TGTGCCAGCGCGGGGCAGATTGATCAGCCCCAGCATTTT. Protein: CASAGQIDQPQHF.

The V gene is TRBV6-1, the J gene TRBJ2-3; 8 bases fit TRBD1. From germline, CDR1 is MNHNS and CDR2 SASEGT. This CDR3 is 13 amino acids long. V shed 8 bases, J shed 8 bases, and the junction held 9 bases outside the gene matches. The CDR3 region has the DNA TGTGCCAGCGGATGGACAGGGCAGGGTACGCAGTATTTT. Encoded protein: CASGWTGQGTQYF.

This chain connects TRBV4-2 to TRBJ2-5, with TRBD2 matching over 7 bases. Germline V gene sequence: CDR1 LGHNA, CDR2 YNFKEQ. The CDR3 runs 16 residues. J was trimmed by 2 bases and V by 0 bases; bases with no gene match: 6. The CDR3 sequence: CASSQEASGTQETQYF. The CDR3 DNA follows: TGTGCCAGCAGCCAAGAAGCTAGCGGAACTCAAGAGACCCAGTACTTC.

V usage is TRBV7-9 and J usage is TRBJ1-4; D unresolved. Germline CDR1 reads SEHNR; CDR2 reads FQNEAQ (reference sequence). The CDR3 is 19 amino acids. V gave up 2 bases and J gave up 2 bases, with 21 bases separating them. The CDR3 loop is CASSLPHGELRSTNEKLFF. The CDR3 coding sequence is TGTGCCAGCAGCTTACCCCACGGGGAGTTAAGATCGACTAATGAAAAACTGTTTTTT.

In the case of this clone: This CDR3 is also generated by other DNA sequences in the sample. The V call is TRBV6-5, the J call TRBJ1-4; 7 bases are shared with TRBD1. CDR3 size: 14 residues. Per germline, CDR1 MNHEY and CDR2 SVGAGI. After removal of 6 bases from V and 3 bases from J, the junction contained 4 bases not matched to a gene. This chain's CDR3 is CASSLTGPNEKLFF. In nucleotides, the CDR3 is TGTGCCAGCAGCCTGACAGGGCCTAATGAAAAACTGTTTTTT.

The chain is built from TRBV5-1 and TRBJ2-1; TRBD1 matches 8 bases. The junction had 13 bases not matched to a gene; V was cut back by 0 bases and J by 8 bases. CDR1 is SGHRS and CDR2 is YFSETQ in the germline V gene. The CDR3 length is 17 residues. This CDR3 is CASSLALSYGQGHEQFF. In nucleotides, the CDR3 is TGCGCCAGCAGCTTGGCCTTATCATACGGACAGGGCCATGAGCAGTTCTTC.

The rearrangement joins TRBV5-1 to TRBJ2-1; D is undetermined. The CDR3 is made up of 15 amino acids. V was cut by 4 bases and J by 1 base, with 12 bases left in between. Germline assignment: CDR1 SGHRS and CDR2 YFSETQ. This chain's CDR3 is CASSASFGSYNEQFF. In DNA, the CDR3 is TGCGCCAGCAGCGCTAGTTTTGGTTCCTACAATGAGCAGTTCTTC.

Written as DNA, the CDR3 is TGTGCCACCTTCAACAGGGTTACCGGGGAGCTGTTTTTT. Amino acids: CATFNRVTGELFF. The chain uses TRBV28 and TRBJ2-2; D may be TRBD1 (6 bases). V shed 10 bases and J shed 5 bases, with 14 bases lying between them. Germline values: CDR1 MDHEN, CDR2 SYDVKM. CDR3 length equals 13 residues. The full variable domain, with the rest looked up from reference TRBV28 and TRBJ2-2, is DVKVTQSSRYLVKRTGEKVFLECVQDMDHENMFWYRQDPGLGLRLIYFSYDVKMKEKGDIPEGYSVSREKKERFSLILESASTNQTSMYLCATFNRVTGELFFGEGSRLTVL.

This sequence joins TRBV2 and TRBJ2-7, with D possibly being TRBD1 (7 bases). The V end was cut by 4 bases, the J end by 5 bases, with 12 bases between. From germline, CDR1 is SNHLY and CDR2 FYNNEI. There are 13 residues in the CDR3. DNA for the CDR3: TGTGCCAGCAGTGCACTCAGGGGGGACGAGCAGTACTTC. As protein: CASSALRGDEQYF.